Listed here is a single T cell receptor beta chain. CDR1 SGHVS and CDR2 FQNEAQ come from the germline V gene. Trimming removed 1 base from V and 5 bases from J, with 18 bases in between. The CDR3 totals 18 residues. This sample stems from a study of blood T cell repertoires in COVID-19. Assay: immunoSEQ multiplex PCR; the TCRdb copy retains only in-frame clones and omits some. The sample records roughly 230,000 clones, roughly four fifths being singletons. The rearrangement joins TRBV7-8 to TRBJ1-6; TRBD1 might be the D (6 bases). Sequencing was performed on peripheral blood. The receptor's source is a man aged 45 to 65 with acute or convalescent COVID-19. The CDR3 loop is CASSLVAGGRGNNSPLHF. The CDR3 coding sequence is TGTGCCAGCAGCTTAGTAGCCGGGGGGAGGGGGAATAATTCACCCCTCCACTTT.